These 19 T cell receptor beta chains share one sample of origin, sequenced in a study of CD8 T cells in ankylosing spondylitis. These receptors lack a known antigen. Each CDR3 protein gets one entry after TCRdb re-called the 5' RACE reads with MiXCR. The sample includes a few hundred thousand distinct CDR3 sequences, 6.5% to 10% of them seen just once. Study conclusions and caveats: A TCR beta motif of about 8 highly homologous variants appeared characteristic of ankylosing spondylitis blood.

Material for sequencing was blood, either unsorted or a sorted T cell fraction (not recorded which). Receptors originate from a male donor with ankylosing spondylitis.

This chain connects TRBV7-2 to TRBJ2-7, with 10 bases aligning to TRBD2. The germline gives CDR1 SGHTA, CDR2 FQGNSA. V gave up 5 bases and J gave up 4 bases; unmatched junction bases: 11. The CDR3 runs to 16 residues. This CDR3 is CASSTASGRSMYEQYF. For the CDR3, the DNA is TGTGCCAGCAGCACCGCTAGCGGGAGATCGATGTACGAGCAGTACTTC.

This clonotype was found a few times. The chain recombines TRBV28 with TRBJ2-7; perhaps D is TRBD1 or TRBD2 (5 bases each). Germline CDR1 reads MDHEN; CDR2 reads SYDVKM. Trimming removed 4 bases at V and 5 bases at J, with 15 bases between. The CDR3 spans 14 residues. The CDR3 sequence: CASSSIRGANEQYF. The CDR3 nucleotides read TGTGCCAGCAGTTCGATAAGAGGGGCTAACGAGCAGTACTTC.

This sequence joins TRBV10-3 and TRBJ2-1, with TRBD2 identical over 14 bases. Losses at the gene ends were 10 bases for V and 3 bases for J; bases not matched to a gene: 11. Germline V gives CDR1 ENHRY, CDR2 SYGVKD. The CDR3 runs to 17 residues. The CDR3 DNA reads TGTGCCACCAAACCTGGGACTAGCGGGAGTTTCTACAATGAGCAGTTCTTC. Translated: CATKPGTSGSFYNEQFF.

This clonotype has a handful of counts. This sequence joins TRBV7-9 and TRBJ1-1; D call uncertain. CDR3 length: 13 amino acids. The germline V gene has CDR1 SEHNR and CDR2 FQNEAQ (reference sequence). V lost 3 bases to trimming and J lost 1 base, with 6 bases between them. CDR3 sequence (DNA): TGTGCCAGCAGCTTTCAGCCGAACACTGAAGCTTTCTTT. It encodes CASSFQPNTEAFF.

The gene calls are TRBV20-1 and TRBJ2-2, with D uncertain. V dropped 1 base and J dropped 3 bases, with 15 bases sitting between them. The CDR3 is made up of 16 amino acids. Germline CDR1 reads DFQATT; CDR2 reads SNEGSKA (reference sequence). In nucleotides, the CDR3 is TGCAGTGCTAGAGCCATTTATAGGCCCTACACCGGGGAGCTGTTTTTT. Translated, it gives CSARAIYRPYTGELFF.

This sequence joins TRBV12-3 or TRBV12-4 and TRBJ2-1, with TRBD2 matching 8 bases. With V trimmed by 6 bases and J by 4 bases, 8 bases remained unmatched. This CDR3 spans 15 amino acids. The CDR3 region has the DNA TGTGCCAGCAGCCCACCGAGCGGGAGTTACAATGAGCAGTTCTTC. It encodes CASSPPSGSYNEQFF.

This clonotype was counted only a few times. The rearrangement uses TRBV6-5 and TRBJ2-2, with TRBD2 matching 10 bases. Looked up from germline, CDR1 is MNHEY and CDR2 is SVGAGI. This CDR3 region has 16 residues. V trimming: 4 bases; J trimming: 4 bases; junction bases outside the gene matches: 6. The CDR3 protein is CASSSLAGVSTGELFF. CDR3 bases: TGTGCCAGCAGTTCGCTAGCGGGAGTTAGCACCGGGGAGCTGTTTTTT.

CDR3 region: CASSLALRDEQFF. CDR3 sequence (DNA): TGTGCCAGCAGCTTAGCGCTAAGGGATGAGCAGTTCTTC. The chain combines TRBV7-9 with TRBJ2-1; no firm D call. Germline V lookup: CDR1 SEHNR, CDR2 FQNEAQ (reference sequence). V was clipped by 0 bases and J by 8 bases, with 8 bases between them. The CDR3 sequence is 13 residues long.

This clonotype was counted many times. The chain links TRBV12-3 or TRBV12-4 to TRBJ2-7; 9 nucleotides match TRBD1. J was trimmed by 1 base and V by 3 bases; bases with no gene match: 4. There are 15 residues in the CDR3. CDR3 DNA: TGTGCCAGCAGTTTGGGGACAGGGCGTTCCTACGAGCAGTACTTC. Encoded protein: CASSLGTGRSYEQYF.

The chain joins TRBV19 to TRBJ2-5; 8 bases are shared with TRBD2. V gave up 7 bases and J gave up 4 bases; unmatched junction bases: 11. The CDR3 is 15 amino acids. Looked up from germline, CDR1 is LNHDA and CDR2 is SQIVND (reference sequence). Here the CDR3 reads CASTIGGDPGETQYF. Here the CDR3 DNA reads TGTGCCAGTACCATCGGGGGGGACCCTGGAGAGACCCAGTACTTC.

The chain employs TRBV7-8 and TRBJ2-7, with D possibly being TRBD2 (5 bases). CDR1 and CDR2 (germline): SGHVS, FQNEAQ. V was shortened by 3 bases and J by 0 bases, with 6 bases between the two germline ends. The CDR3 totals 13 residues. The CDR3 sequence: CASSFEGSYEQYF. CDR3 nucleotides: TGTGCCAGCAGCTTCGAGGGCTCCTACGAGCAGTACTTC.

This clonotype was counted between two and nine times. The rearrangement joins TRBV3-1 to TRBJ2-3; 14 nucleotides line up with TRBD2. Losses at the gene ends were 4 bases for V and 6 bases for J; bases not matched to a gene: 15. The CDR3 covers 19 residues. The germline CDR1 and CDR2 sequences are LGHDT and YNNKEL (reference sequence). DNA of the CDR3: TGTGCCAGCAGCCTATATCCCACCGGGACTAGCGGGAGAACTGATACGCAGTATTTT. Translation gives CASSLYPTGTSGRTDTQYF.

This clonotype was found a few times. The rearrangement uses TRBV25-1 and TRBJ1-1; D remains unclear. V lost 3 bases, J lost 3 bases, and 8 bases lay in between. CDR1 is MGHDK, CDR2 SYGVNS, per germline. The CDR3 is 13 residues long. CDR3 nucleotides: TGTGCCAGCAGTGAGGGTTTGTACACTGAAGCTTTCTTT. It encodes CASSEGLYTEAFF.

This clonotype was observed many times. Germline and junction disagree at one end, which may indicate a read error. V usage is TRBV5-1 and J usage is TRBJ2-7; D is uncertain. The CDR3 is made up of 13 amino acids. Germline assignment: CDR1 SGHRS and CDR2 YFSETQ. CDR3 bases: TGTGCCAGCAGTTTGGACCGCTCCTACGAGCAGTACTTC. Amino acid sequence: CASSLDRSYEQYF.

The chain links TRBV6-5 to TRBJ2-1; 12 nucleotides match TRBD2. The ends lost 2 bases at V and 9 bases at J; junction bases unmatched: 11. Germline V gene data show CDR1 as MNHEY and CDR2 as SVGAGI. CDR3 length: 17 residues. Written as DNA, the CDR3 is TGTGCCAGCAGTTACCGACGACTAGCGGGAGCGGGTAGTGAGCAGTTCTTC. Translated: CASSYRRLAGAGSEQFF.

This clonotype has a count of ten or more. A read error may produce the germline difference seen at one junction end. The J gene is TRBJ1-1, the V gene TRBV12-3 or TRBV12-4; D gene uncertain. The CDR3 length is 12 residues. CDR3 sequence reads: CASSLGSTEAFF. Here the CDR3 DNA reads TGTGCCAGCAGCTTAGGGAGCACTGAAGCTTTCTTT.

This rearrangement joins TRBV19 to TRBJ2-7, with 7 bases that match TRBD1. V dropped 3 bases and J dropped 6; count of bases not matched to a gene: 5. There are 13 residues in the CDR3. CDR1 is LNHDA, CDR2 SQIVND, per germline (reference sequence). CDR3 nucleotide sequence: TGTGCCAGTAGTATCCAGGGGGTGGGCGAGCAGTACTTC. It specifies CASSIQGVGEQYF. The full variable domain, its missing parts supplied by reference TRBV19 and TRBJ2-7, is DGGITQSPKYLFRKEGQNVTLSCEQNLNHDAMYWYRQDPGQGLRLIYYSQIVNDFQKGDIAEGYSVSREKKESFPLTVTSAQKNPTAFYLCASSIQGVGEQYFGPGTRLTVT.

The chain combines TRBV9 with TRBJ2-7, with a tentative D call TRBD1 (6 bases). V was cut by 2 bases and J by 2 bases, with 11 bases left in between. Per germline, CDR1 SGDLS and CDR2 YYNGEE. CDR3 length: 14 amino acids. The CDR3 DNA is TGTGCCAGCAGCGTGTGGGACACGACCTACGAGCAGTACTTC. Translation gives CASSVWDTTYEQYF.

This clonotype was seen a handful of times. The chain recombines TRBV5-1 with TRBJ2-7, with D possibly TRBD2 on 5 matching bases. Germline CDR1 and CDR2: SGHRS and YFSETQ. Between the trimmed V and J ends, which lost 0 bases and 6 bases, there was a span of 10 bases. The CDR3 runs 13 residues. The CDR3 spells CASSLVHEGEQYF. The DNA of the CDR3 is TGCGCCAGCAGCTTGGTCCATGAGGGCGAGCAGTACTTC. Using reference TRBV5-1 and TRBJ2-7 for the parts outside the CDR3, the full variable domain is KAGVTQTPRYLIKTRGQQVTLSCSPISGHRSVSWYQQTPGQGLQFLFEYFSETQRNKGNFPGRFSGRQFSNSRSEMNVSTLELGDSALYLCASSLVHEGEQYFGPGTRLTVT.